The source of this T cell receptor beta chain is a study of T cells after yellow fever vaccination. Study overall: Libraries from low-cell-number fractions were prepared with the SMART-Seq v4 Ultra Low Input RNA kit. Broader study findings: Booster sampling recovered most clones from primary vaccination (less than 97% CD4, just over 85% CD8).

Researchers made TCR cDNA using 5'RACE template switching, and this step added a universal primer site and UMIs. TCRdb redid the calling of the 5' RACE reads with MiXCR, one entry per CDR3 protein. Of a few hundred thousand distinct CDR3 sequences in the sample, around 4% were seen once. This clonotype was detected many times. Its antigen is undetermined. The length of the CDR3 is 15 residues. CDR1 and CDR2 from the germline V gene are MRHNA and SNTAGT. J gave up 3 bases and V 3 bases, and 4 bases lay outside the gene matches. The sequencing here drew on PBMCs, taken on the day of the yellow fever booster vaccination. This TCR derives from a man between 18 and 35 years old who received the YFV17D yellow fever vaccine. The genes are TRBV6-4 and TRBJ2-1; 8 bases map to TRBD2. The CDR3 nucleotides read TGTGCCAGCAGTGAAAACGGGGGGGTCTACAATGAGCAGTTCTTC. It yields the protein CASSENGGVYNEQFF.